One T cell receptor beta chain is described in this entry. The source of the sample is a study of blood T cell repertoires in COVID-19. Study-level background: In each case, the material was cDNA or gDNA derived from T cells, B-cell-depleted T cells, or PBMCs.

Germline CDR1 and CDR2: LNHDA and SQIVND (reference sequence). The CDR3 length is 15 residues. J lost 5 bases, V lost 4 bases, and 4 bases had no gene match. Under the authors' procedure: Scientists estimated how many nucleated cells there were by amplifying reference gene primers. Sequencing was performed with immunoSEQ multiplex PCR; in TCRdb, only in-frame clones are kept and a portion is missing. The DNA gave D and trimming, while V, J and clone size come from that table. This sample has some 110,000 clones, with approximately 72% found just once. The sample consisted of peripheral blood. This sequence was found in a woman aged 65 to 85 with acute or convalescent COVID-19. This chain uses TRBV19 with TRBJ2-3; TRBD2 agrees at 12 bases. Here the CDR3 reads CASSKTTSGGDTQYF. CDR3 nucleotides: TGTGCCAGTAGTAAGACGACTAGCGGGGGAGATACGCAGTATTTT. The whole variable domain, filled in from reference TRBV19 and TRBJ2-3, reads DGGITQSPKYLFRKEGQNVTLSCEQNLNHDAMYWYRQDPGQGLRLIYYSQIVNDFQKGDIAEGYSVSREKKESFPLTVTSAQKNPTAFYLCASSKTTSGGDTQYFGPGTRLTVL.